Shown below are 12 T cell receptor beta chains from a single sample sequenced in a study of T cells in tuberculosis. The repertoire was sequenced with immunoSEQ multiplex PCR; TCRdb's copy has only in-frame clones and lacks some. Of over 25,000 clones in the sample, around 91% were seen once. The sequencing input was PBMCs. The receptors originated from a donor aged 10 to 29 with latent tuberculosis or without tuberculosis infection.

The rearrangement links TRBV6-5 to TRBJ1-3, with 7 nucleotides matching TRBD1. V shed 6 bases and J 5 bases; nucleotides not matched to a gene: 7. Germline V lookup: CDR1 MNHEY, CDR2 SVGAGI. This CDR3 region has 14 residues. CDR3 in DNA: TGTGCCAGCAGCGATCAGGGGGGTAGAAACACCATATATTTT. Protein sequence: CASSDQGGRNTIYF.

This chain joins TRBV28 and TRBJ2-1; TRBD2 matches at 9 bases. This CDR3 spans 14 amino acids. CDR1 is MDHEN and CDR2 is SYDVKM in the germline V gene. V lost 6 bases and J lost 5; bases outside the gene matches: 5. The CDR3 DNA follows: TGTGCCAGCAGCCTAGCGGGGTCCCACAATGAGCAGTTCTTC. Translated, it gives CASSLAGSHNEQFF.

V and J are TRBV5-6 and TRBJ2-1, with D hard to call. The V gene's germline CDR1 is SGHDT and CDR2 YYEEEE. V was shortened by 0 bases and J by 8 bases, with 6 bases between the two germline ends. This CDR3 region has 12 residues. The CDR3 sequence: CASSLGAYEQFF. The CDR3 DNA follows: TGTGCCAGCAGCTTGGGCGCGTATGAGCAGTTCTTC.

The chain recombines TRBV23-1 with TRBJ1-4; D gene unclear. TRBV23-1 is an ORF; its function is uncertain. V shed 1 base and J shed 2 bases, with 14 bases lying between them. The CDR3 has 17 amino acids. For the CDR3, the DNA is TGCGCCAGCAGTCAATTCGGGCCCGCGGGCACTAATGAAAAACTGTTTTTT. Its protein is CASSQFGPAGTNEKLFF.

The chain joins TRBV7-5 to TRBJ2-7; the tabulated D call, TRBD1, remains unverified against the DNA. TRBV7-5 is assigned pseudogene status. CDR3 length equals 19 residues. The CDR3 reads CARSLLLGAGTGVAYEQYF. CDR3 sequence (DNA): TGTGCCAGAAGCTTATTATTGGGGGCCGGGACAGGGGTCGCCTACGAGCAGTACTTC.

This clone was observed a few times. The gene calls are TRBV5-1 and TRBJ1-3; 9 bases align to TRBD1. Germline V CDR1 and CDR2: SGHRS, YFSETQ. V shed 4 bases, J shed 0 bases, and the junction held 2 bases outside the gene matches. The CDR3 is 15 amino acids. The CDR3 is CASSTDRGSGNTIYF. CDR3 in DNA: TGCGCCAGCAGCACGGACAGGGGCTCTGGAAACACCATATATTTT.

J is TRBJ1-1 and V is TRBV7-2; no firm D call. In germline, CDR1 is SGHTA, CDR2 FQGNSA. This CDR3 has 17 amino acids. The V end lost 7 bases, the J end lost 0 bases, and 21 bases lay between the germline ends. In nucleotides, the CDR3 is TGTGCCAGCACCTTGGGGAGTCGGCCGGGGATGAACACTGAAGCTTTCTTT. Its translation is CASTLGSRPGMNTEAFF.

This chain connects TRBV29-1 to TRBJ2-7; 12 nucleotides line up with TRBD2. Trimming took 1 base from V and 5 from J; bases not matched to a gene: 3. The germline CDR1 and CDR2 sequences are SQVTM and ANQGSEA. This CDR3 is built from 14 residues. The DNA for the CDR3 is TGCAGCGTTGAAGGACTAGCGGGGGCCGACGAGCAGTACTTC. It encodes CSVEGLAGADEQYF.

The J gene is TRBJ2-3, the V gene TRBV9; TRBD1 is a possible D gene (6 bases). This CDR3 spans 15 amino acids. The V gene lost 0 bases and the J gene lost 4 bases, with 12 bases spanning the gap. CDR1 is SGDLS, CDR2 YYNGEE, per germline. CDR3 in DNA: TGTGCCAGCAGCGTAGTTGGCAGGGGCGCAGATACGCAGTATTTT. It encodes CASSVVGRGADTQYF.

This chain connects TRBV18 to TRBJ1-4, with D possibly TRBD1 on 5 matching bases. Trimming cost V 0 bases and J 8 bases, with 13 bases left between them. Germline CDR1 and CDR2: KGHSH and LQKENI. CDR3 length: 15 amino acids. CDR3 in amino acids: CASSPPGGTGEKLFF. The DNA for the CDR3 is TGTGCCAGCTCACCACCGGGGGGTACCGGAGAAAAACTGTTTTTT.

This rearrangement joins TRBV7-2 to TRBJ1-2, with 8 bases fitting TRBD1. This CDR3 has 13 residues. CDR1 and CDR2 (germline): SGHTA, FQGNSA. The trim removed 6 bases at V and 7 bases at J, leaving 7 bases unmatched. CDR3 in amino acids: CASRYTGGLGYTF. CDR3 coding DNA: TGTGCCAGCAGATATACAGGGGGTCTTGGCTACACCTTC.

This clone appeared a few times. V usage is TRBV13 and J usage is TRBJ1-2; the D is unclear. Per the germline V gene, CDR1 is PRHDT and CDR2 is FYEKMQ (reference sequence). This CDR3 has 10 amino acids. The V and J ends lost 3 bases and 8 bases respectively, with 4 bases between them. CDR3 protein: CASSFIGYTF. The CDR3 DNA follows: TGTGCCAGCAGCTTTATCGGCTACACCTTC.